Each of the 20 T cell receptor beta chains below was sequenced from the same sample in a study of blood T cells in healthy people across ages. With a J-beta primer mix and a sample-barcoded 5' primer, a second PCR ran about 6 to 11 cycles. TCRdb used MiXCR to reprocess the 5' RACE reads, holding one entry per CDR3 protein. This table holds about 1 million distinct CDR3 sequences, 40% to 45% found once. Sequenced input: blood. The receptors were sampled from a woman in her sixties in good health.

The J gene is TRBJ2-7, the V gene TRBV9; D ambiguous. The CDR3 is 15 residues long. Trimming removed 0 bases at V and 6 bases at J, with 16 bases between. CDR1 is SGDLS and CDR2 is YYNGEE in the germline V gene. The CDR3 loop reads CASSVASAQPGEQYF. In DNA, the CDR3 is TGTGCCAGCAGCGTAGCATCGGCTCAACCGGGCGAGCAGTACTTC.

This clonotype was observed a few times. The chain uses TRBV10-3 and TRBJ2-3; D is ambiguous. Germline CDR1 and CDR2: ENHRY and SYGVKD. The CDR3 runs to 14 residues. V was shortened by 4 bases and J by 1 base, with 9 bases between the two germline ends. CDR3 sequence (DNA): TGTGCCATCAGTGTAGGCGGAGGCACAGATACGCAGTATTTT. It specifies CAISVGGGTDTQYF.

V is TRBV5-5 and J is TRBJ1-1, with TRBD1 matching over 7 bases. CDR1 and CDR2 from the germline V gene are SGHKS and YYEKEE (reference sequence). The CDR3 totals 14 residues. J gave up 7 bases and V 0 bases, and 6 bases lay outside the gene matches. The CDR3 here is CASSLVIRDSEAFF. In nucleotides, the CDR3 is TGTGCCAGCAGCTTGGTGATTCGGGACAGTGAAGCTTTCTTT.

The chain recombines TRBV5-6 with TRBJ2-5, with D tentatively TRBD2 (5 bases). Germline CDR1 reads SGHDT; CDR2 reads YYEEEE. Trimming pared 6 bases from V and 5 bases from J, leaving 17 bases between. The CDR3 runs to 14 residues. CDR3 protein: CASTSTLAGETQYF. CDR3 DNA sequence: TGTGCCAGCACCTCCACCCTAGCTGGGGAGACCCAGTACTTC.

The chain recombines TRBV6-1 with TRBJ2-7; D is perhaps TRBD2 (6 bases). From germline, CDR1 is MNHNS and CDR2 SASEGT. The CDR3 has 14 amino acids. Deletions cut 6 bases from V and 7 bases from J, with 19 bases between. CDR3 sequence: CASSAGPAWEEQYF. The CDR3 DNA reads TGTGCCAGCAGCGCGGGGCCAGCGTGGGAGGAGCAGTACTTC.

The chain joins TRBV29-1 to TRBJ2-4, with a weak D call TRBD1 (5 bases). V gave up 0 bases and J gave up 0 bases, with 6 bases separating them. Germline V gene data show CDR1 as SQVTM and CDR2 as ANQGSEA. This CDR3 is built from 14 residues. This CDR3 is CSVEDRVAKNIQYF. The CDR3 nucleotides read TGCAGCGTTGAAGACAGGGTAGCCAAAAACATTCAGTACTTC.

This clonotype was seen many times. The chain combines TRBV5-1 with TRBJ2-4, with 8 bases matching TRBD1. The germline V gene encodes CDR1 SGHRS and CDR2 YFSETQ. Losses at the gene ends were 0 bases for V and 1 base for J; bases not matched to a gene: 12. There are 19 residues in the CDR3. The CDR3 protein is CASSLVPGGAGSAKNIQYF. The DNA for the CDR3 is TGCGCCAGCAGCTTGGTTCCAGGGGGCGCAGGTTCGGCCAAAAACATTCAGTACTTC.

The chain couples TRBV6-2 or TRBV6-3 to TRBJ1-5; D is undetermined. This CDR3 has 17 residues. V gave up 4 bases and J gave up 2 bases, with 18 bases separating them. Germline CDR1 and CDR2: MNHEY and SVGEGT. CDR3 in amino acids: CASSSMEREYGNQPQHF. The CDR3 DNA follows: TGTGCCAGCAGTTCGATGGAGAGGGAGTACGGCAATCAGCCCCAGCATTTT.

The CDR3 spells CASSGRKRAANYGYTF. Written as DNA, the CDR3 is TGTGCCAGCAGTGGCAGGAAAAGAGCGGCTAACTATGGCTACACCTTC. The rearrangement links TRBV28 to TRBJ1-2; D gene unclear. Germline CDR1 is MDHEN and CDR2 is SYDVKM. The CDR3 has 16 residues. V gave up 5 bases and J gave up 0 bases, with 16 bases separating them.

The chain links TRBV12-3 or TRBV12-4 to TRBJ2-3, with 7 bases identical to TRBD2. The junction had 6 bases not matched to a gene; V was cut back by 1 base and J by 2 bases. This CDR3 comprises 16 residues. CDR3 amino acids: CASSLVAAGITDTQYF. CDR3 DNA sequence: TGTGCCAGCAGTTTAGTGGCAGCGGGGATCACAGATACGCAGTATTTT.

This clonotype has only a few counts. The rearrangement links TRBV24-1 to TRBJ2-7; no definite D call. There are 15 residues in the CDR3. From germline, CDR1 is KGHDR and CDR2 SFDVKD. The germline V and J ends were trimmed by 0 bases and 5 bases, with 13 bases remaining between them. CDR3 bases: TGTGCCACCAGTGATTTGTGTAGGGATTGGGACGAGCAGTACTTC. Amino acids: CATSDLCRDWDEQYF.

This chain uses TRBV10-3 with TRBJ2-7; D gene ambiguous. V shed 3 bases and J shed 1 base, with 10 bases lying between them. Germline lookup yields CDR1 ENHRY and CDR2 SYGVKD. The length of the CDR3 is 14 residues. In DNA form, the CDR3 reads TGTGCCATCAGTGAACGGGTTGGGTCCTACGAGCAGTACTTC. It translates to CAISERVGSYEQYF.

This chain joins TRBV14 and TRBJ1-2; D ambiguous. Germline lookup yields CDR1 SGHDN and CDR2 FVKESK. Trimming took 0 bases from V and 3 from J, leaving 8 bases between them. The CDR3 consists of 14 residues. The CDR3 DNA is TGTGCCAGCAGCCAAGACGGGTGGTACTATGGCTACACCTTC. Protein: CASSQDGWYYGYTF. Full variable domain (remainder filled in from reference TRBV14 and TRBJ1-2): EAGVTQFPSHSVIEKGQTVTLRCDPISGHDNLYWYRRVMGKEIKFLLHFVKESKQDESGMPNNRFLAERTGGTYSTLKVQPAELEDSGVYFCASSQDGWYYGYTFGSGTRLTVV.

The sample holds a few counts of this clonotype. This rearrangement joins TRBV29-1 to TRBJ2-3; TRBD2 might be the D (6 bases). CDR3 length: 15 amino acids. CDR1 is SQVTM and CDR2 is ANQGSEA in the germline V gene. The V gene lost 6 bases and the J gene lost 1 base, with 17 bases spanning the gap. CDR3: CSVNRLVKGTDTQYF. CDR3 DNA sequence: TGCAGCGTGAACCGACTAGTTAAGGGCACAGATACGCAGTATTTT.

The rearrangement joins TRBV28 to TRBJ1-4; 9 positions match TRBD1. CDR1 MDHEN and CDR2 SYDVKM come from the germline V gene. CDR3 length: 13 residues. The V segment lost 5 bases and the J segment 11 bases; nucleotides outside the gene matches: 6. Here the CDR3 reads CASSPRDRDKLFF. The CDR3 nucleotides are TGTGCCAGCAGTCCTCGGGACAGGGATAAACTGTTTTTT. Based on the CDR3 plus reference TRBV28 and TRBJ1-4, the full variable domain is DVKVTQSSRYLVKRTGEKVFLECVQDMDHENMFWYRQDPGLGLRLIYFSYDVKMKEKGDIPEGYSVSREKKERFSLILESASTNQTSMYLCASSPRDRDKLFFGSGTQLSVL.

The V and J genes are TRBV6-2 or TRBV6-3 and TRBJ2-7, with D perhaps TRBD1 or TRBD2 (5 bases each). The germline V gene has CDR1 MNHEY and CDR2 SVGEGT. The CDR3 spans 12 residues. The ends were cut back, 8 bases at V and 6 bases at J, with 14 bases in the middle. The CDR3 coding sequence is TGTGCCAGCGGGCAGGGACCCGCCGAGCAGTACTTC. This sequence encodes CASGQGPAEQYF.

The chain is built from TRBV7-8 and TRBJ2-7; D call uncertain. The J call may be incorrect, as the DNA end agrees better with TRBJ2-5. This CDR3 has 13 amino acids. The germline V gene has CDR1 SGHVS and CDR2 FQNEAQ. The CDR3 bases are TGTGCCAGCAGCGTGCTTCCAAGGCAGACCCAGTACTTC. Translated, it gives CASSVLPRQTQYF.

This sequence joins TRBV29-1 and TRBJ2-3; D gene ambiguous. The CDR3 runs to 12 residues. Germline V CDR1 and CDR2: SQVTM, ANQGSEA. The germline V and J ends were trimmed by 4 bases and 6 bases, with 11 bases remaining between them. The DNA of the CDR3 is TGCAGCGTTGCTGACTCCGTGGATACGCAGTATTTT. Translating it yields CSVADSVDTQYF.

V is TRBV6-1 and J is TRBJ2-5; perhaps TRBD2 as D (5 bases). Between the trimmed V and J ends, which lost 7 bases and 1 base, there was a span of 16 bases. The CDR3 totals 15 residues. Germline CDR1 is MNHNS and CDR2 is SASEGT. The CDR3 DNA is TGTGCCAGCATTGCCAGCGGTACTTTCCAAGAGACCCAGTACTTC. Protein sequence: CASIASGTFQETQYF.

The chain links TRBV12-3 or TRBV12-4 to TRBJ2-3; D unresolved. V was pared by 3 bases and J by 5 bases, with 12 bases between. The CDR3 extends over 14 amino acids. The CDR3 nucleotides read TGTGCCAGCAGTTTCGTCGGGCCCCGAGATACGCAGTATTTT. It translates to CASSFVGPRDTQYF.